This TCR beta chain appears in the sequencing data of a study of cytomegalovirus exposure and HLA in healthy donors. The CDR3 extends over 16 amino acids. CDR1 and CDR2 from the germline V gene are SEHNR and FQNEAQ (reference sequence). V dropped 5 bases and J dropped 3 bases, with 18 bases sitting between them. Method: immunoSEQ multiplex PCR; TCRdb's copy keeps in-frame clones and lacks some. The sample has more than 50,000 clones, around 94% seen once. Material: PBMCs. The rearrangement joins TRBV7-9 to TRBJ2-3; a possible D gene is TRBD2 (6 bases). The TCR originated in a man aged 18 to 29 in good health and CMV-seronegative. CDR3 residues: CASSIRDFPSTDTQYF. In nucleotides, the CDR3 is TGTGCCAGCAGCATCCGGGACTTTCCGTCAACAGATACGCAGTATTTT.